Below are 23 T cell receptor beta chains sequenced from a single sample in a study of CD8+ T cells in alopecia areata. The treatment: oral pan-JAK inhibitor, 5-10 mg twice daily. TCR sequencing used cDNA made by reverse transcription of extracted RNA. Clones were read by immunoSEQ multiplex PCR, and TCRdb kept only the in-frame ones, dropping some. The sample gives around 190,000 clones, around 64% of which show up once; roughly 1.3% is in the top ten. The input for sequencing was CD4+ T cells sorted from blood, taken between weeks 49 and 50, from a patient treated with tofacitinib. The receptors shown here come from a human donor with alopecia areata.

V is TRBV7-8 and J is TRBJ2-7; D is perhaps TRBD2 (6 bases). The germline CDR1 and CDR2 sequences are SGHVS and FQNEAQ. The CDR3 extends over 14 amino acids. The V gene lost 5 bases and the J gene lost 2 bases, with 13 bases spanning the gap. The CDR3 sequence is CASSHPGGTYEQYF. Written as DNA, the CDR3 is TGTGCCAGCAGCCATCCTGGGGGGACCTACGAGCAGTACTTC. The full variable domain, its missing parts supplied by reference TRBV7-8 and TRBJ2-7, is GAGVSQSPRYKVAKRGQDVALRCDPISGHVSLFWYQQALGQGPEFLTYFQNEAQLDKSGLPSDRFFAERPEGSVSTLKIQRTQQEDSAVYLCASSHPGGTYEQYFGPGTRLTVT.

V is TRBV18 and J is TRBJ2-2; 7 positions agree with TRBD2. Per the germline V gene, CDR1 is KGHSH and CDR2 is LQKENI. V dropped 3 bases and J dropped 5; count of bases not matched to a gene: 3. The length of the CDR3 is 14 residues. The CDR3 sequence: CASSPRRETGELFF. For the CDR3, the DNA is TGTGCCAGCTCACCCCGGCGGGAGACCGGGGAGCTGTTTTTT.

This clone has ten or more counts. The chain couples TRBV7-8 to TRBJ1-6; D uncertain. The CDR3 is made up of 13 amino acids. Germline V gene data show CDR1 as SGHVS and CDR2 as FQNEAQ. Between the trimmed V and J ends, which lost 1 base and 12 bases, there was a span of 10 bases. The CDR3, as DNA: TGTGCCAGCAGCTTAGAACAGCCTTTACCCCTCCACTTT. Protein sequence: CASSLEQPLPLHF.

V is TRBV12-5 and J is TRBJ1-5, with no clear D. This CDR3 comprises 15 residues. Trimming cost V 6 bases and J 4 bases, with 16 bases left between them. Germline V lookup: CDR1 LGHNT, CDR2 FRNRAP. As DNA, the CDR3 is TGTGCTAGTGGGTTTGGTAGTGCAGCTAATCAGCCCCAGCATTTT. Protein: CASGFGSAANQPQHF.

The chain links TRBV30 to TRBJ1-1; 8 bases align to TRBD1. Germline V gene lookup returns CDR1 GTSNPN and CDR2 SVGIG (reference sequence). With 4 bases clipped from V and 4 bases from J, the junction kept 8 bases outside the gene matches. The CDR3 has 14 amino acids. CDR3 sequence (DNA): TGTGCCTGGACCCGACAGGGGACCGGCACTGAAGCTTTCTTT. Protein product: CAWTRQGTGTEAFF.

This rearrangement joins TRBV7-2 to TRBJ2-5, with unresolved D. Per the germline V gene, CDR1 is SGHTA and CDR2 is FQGNSA. Trimming left V 5 bases short and J 3 bases short, with 10 bases between. The CDR3 runs to 13 residues. The DNA of the CDR3 is TGTGCCAGCAGCCGCTGGGTAAAAGAGACCCAGTACTTC. It specifies CASSRWVKETQYF.

Points on this clone: The same CDR3 also results from other DNA sequences found in this sample. This chain links TRBV4-3 with TRBJ2-3, with unresolved D. This CDR3 has 15 residues. V dropped 1 base and J dropped 0 bases, with 8 bases sitting between them. Germline lookup yields CDR1 LGHNA and CDR2 YSLEER. The CDR3 reads CASSQATASTDTQYF. CDR3 bases: TGCGCCAGCAGCCAAGCCACAGCCAGCACAGATACGCAGTATTTT.

The count of this clone is one. V gene TRBV29-1 combines with J gene TRBJ1-4; 7 bases are shared with TRBD1. CDR1 and CDR2 (germline): SQVTM, ANQGSEA. The length of the CDR3 is 14 residues. Losses at the gene ends were 7 bases for V and 7 bases for J; bases not matched to a gene: 12. The CDR3 protein is CSGRKGARSEKLFF. The CDR3 DNA sequence: TGCAGCGGACGCAAGGGGGCTAGGAGTGAAAAACTGTTTTTT.

This clone was observed many times. The rearrangement joins TRBV7-2 to TRBJ2-3; D may be TRBD2 (6 bases). From germline, CDR1 is SGHTA and CDR2 FQGNSA. The CDR3 extends over 17 amino acids. Trimming removed 4 bases from V and 5 bases from J, with 22 bases in between. CDR3 amino acids: CASSSAGGRAGKDTQYF. DNA for the CDR3: TGTGCCAGCAGCTCAGCTGGAGGGCGGGCCGGTAAAGATACGCAGTATTTT. The full variable domain, completed using reference TRBV7-2 and TRBJ2-3, is GAGVSQSPSNKVTEKGKDVELRCDPISGHTALYWYRQSLGQGLEFLIYFQGNSAPDKSGLPSDRFSAERTGGSVSTLTIQRTQQEDSAVYLCASSSAGGRAGKDTQYFGPGTRLTVL.

The chain combines TRBV5-6 with TRBJ1-4, with D hard to call. The V end lost 1 base, the J end lost 4 bases, and 8 bases lay between the germline ends. The CDR3 extends over 14 amino acids. CDR1 and CDR2 from the germline V gene are SGHDT and YYEEEE. The CDR3 nucleotides are TGTGCCAGCAGCTTGACCGGGATTAATGAAAAACTGTTTTTT. It encodes CASSLTGINEKLFF.

The table lists this clone with a count of one. The chain couples TRBV7-2 to TRBJ2-5; 11 bases fit TRBD2. CDR3 length: 16 amino acids. V was pared by 5 bases and J by 2 bases, with 7 bases of the junction left unmatched. Germline assignment: CDR1 SGHTA and CDR2 FQGNSA. CDR3 amino acids: CASSPLLAGGQETQYF. In DNA, the CDR3 is TGTGCCAGCAGCCCACTCTTAGCGGGGGGGCAAGAGACCCAGTACTTC.

As regards this clone: This may be a read error: a much more frequent sequence differs by one nucleotide. V and J are TRBV6-6 and TRBJ1-1; 7 bases map to TRBD1. Germline CDR1 is MNHNY and CDR2 is SVGAGI (reference sequence). Unmatched junction bases numbered 5, after V lost 6 bases and J lost 1 base. This CDR3 contains 14 residues. The CDR3 loop is CASRPGTANTEAFF. The CDR3 DNA reads as TGTGCCAGCAGGCCCGGGACAGCGAACACTGAAGCTTTCTTT.

This chain joins TRBV5-4 and TRBJ1-2, with D maybe TRBD1 (6 bases). Germline CDR1 SGHNT, CDR2 YYREEE (reference sequence). The CDR3 length is 13 residues. The ends were cut back, 4 bases at V and 6 bases at J, with 13 bases in the middle. CDR3: CASSKAGGHGYTF. CDR3 coding DNA: TGTGCCAGCAGCAAGGCCGGGGGCCATGGCTACACCTTC.

CDR3 region: CATSRGDLITDTQYF. DNA for the CDR3: TGTGCCACCAGCAGAGGAGACTTAATCACAGATACGCAGTATTTT. The chain is built from TRBV15 and TRBJ2-3; D not certain. Per germline, CDR1 LNHNV and CDR2 YYDKDF (reference sequence). V lost 1 base to trimming and J lost 2 bases, with 10 bases between them. There are 15 residues in the CDR3.

The V call is TRBV10-1, the J call TRBJ2-3, with D perhaps assigned TRBD1 or TRBD2 (5 bases each). The CDR3 spans 13 residues. CDR1 is WNHNN and CDR2 is SYGVQD in the germline V gene (reference sequence). V was clipped by 2 bases and J by 4 bases, with 7 bases between them. CDR3 sequence (DNA): TGCGCCAGCAGTGAGGGGGGTCCAGATACGCAGTATTTT. It codes for CASSEGGPDTQYF.

The rearrangement uses TRBV7-2 and TRBJ1-4, with D hard to call. V shed 2 bases and J shed 0 bases, with 7 bases lying between them. Per germline, CDR1 SGHTA and CDR2 FQGNSA. The CDR3 sequence is 15 residues long. This chain's CDR3 is CASSLQLSTNEKLFF. CDR3 nucleotide sequence: TGTGCCAGCAGCTTACAGCTTTCAACTAATGAAAAACTGTTTTTT.

The CDR3 sequence: CASSEALSSFPGRSTEAFF. The CDR3 DNA sequence: TGTGCCAGCAGTGAAGCGCTTAGTTCGTTTCCGGGGCGCAGCACTGAAGCTTTCTTT. The V gene is TRBV2, the J gene TRBJ1-1, with D tentatively TRBD1 (5 bases). Germline V lookup: CDR1 SNHLY, CDR2 FYNNEI. V lost 0 bases, J lost 4 bases, and 24 bases lay in between. This CDR3 has 19 amino acids.

This chain uses TRBV6-1 with TRBJ1-2; TRBD1 matches at 7 bases. Germline values: CDR1 MNHNS, CDR2 SASEGT. The V segment lost 4 bases and the J segment 0 bases; nucleotides outside the gene matches: 2. This CDR3 contains 14 residues. For the CDR3, the DNA is TGTGCCAGCAGTGCCCAGGGGGCTAACTATGGCTACACCTTC. Translated: CASSAQGANYGYTF.

With respect to this clone: Different DNA sequences within this sample yield the same CDR3. The gene calls are TRBV5-1 and TRBJ1-1; D is unresolved. With 1 base removed from V and 4 bases from J, the gap between germline ends came to 5 bases. The CDR3 extends over 12 amino acids. Germline V gene sequence: CDR1 SGHRS, CDR2 YFSETQ. The CDR3 reads CASSLSATEAFF. CDR3 sequence (DNA): TGCGCCAGCAGCTTGTCGGCCACTGAAGCTTTCTTT.

This rearrangement joins TRBV4-3 to TRBJ1-1; unclear D gene. Trimming left V 0 bases short and J 1 base short, with 9 bases between. Germline-derived CDR1 and CDR2 are LGHNA and YSLEER. This CDR3 has 15 amino acids. The CDR3 spells CASSQEGGGNTEAFF. DNA of the CDR3: TGCGCCAGCAGCCAAGAAGGTGGCGGGAACACTGAAGCTTTCTTT.

This clone was detected ten times or more. V gene TRBV13 combines with J gene TRBJ2-3, with D unresolved. Germline lookup yields CDR1 PRHDT and CDR2 FYEKMQ (reference sequence). The V end was cut by 1 base, the J end by 5 bases, with 4 bases between. This CDR3 contains 12 residues. CDR3 residues: CASSLAKDTQYF. The CDR3 DNA reads as TGTGCCAGCAGCTTAGCTAAAGATACGCAGTATTTT.

The genes are TRBV5-1 and TRBJ1-1; TRBD1 aligns across 9 bases. The CDR3 runs to 14 residues. The J segment lost 4 bases and the V segment lost 3 bases, leaving 4 bases of the junction unmatched. CDR1 and CDR2 (germline): SGHRS, YFSETQ. In DNA form, the CDR3 reads TGCGCCAGCAGCTCTGGACAGGGGAGCACTGAAGCTTTCTTT. Residues: CASSSGQGSTEAFF. Full variable domain (rest looked up from reference TRBV5-1 and TRBJ1-1): KAGVTQTPRYLIKTRGQQVTLSCSPISGHRSVSWYQQTPGQGLQFLFEYFSETQRNKGNFPGRFSGRQFSNSRSEMNVSTLELGDSALYLCASSSGQGSTEAFFGQGTRLTVV.

This chain connects TRBV5-6 to TRBJ2-7; 7 bases align to TRBD1. Germline lookup yields CDR1 SGHDT and CDR2 YYEEEE. This CDR3 is built from 15 residues. Germline trimming cut 6 bases from V and 2 bases from J; bases unmatched to any gene: 11. CDR3 residues: CASTTRDRDTYEQYF. CDR3 sequence (DNA): TGTGCCAGCACCACTCGGGACAGAGATACCTACGAGCAGTACTTC. Full variable domain (remainder filled in from reference TRBV5-6 and TRBJ2-7): DAGVTQSPTHLIKTRGQQVTLRCSPKSGHDTVSWYQQALGQGPQFIFQYYEEEERQRGNFPDRFSGHQFPNYSSELNVNALLLGDSALYLCASTTRDRDTYEQYFGPGTRLTVT.